This T cell receptor (beta chain) was sequenced for a study of blood T cell repertoires in COVID-19 (dated by TCRdb to 2018 to 2020). The study in broad terms: Samples from collaborators originated in the United States, Italy and Spain and spanned both the acute and convalescent phases of COVID-19. Sample metadata almost always included a de-identified subject ID, COVID-19 status, age in years and sex. The samples were drawn from two sources: the first 160 participants of the ongoing ImmuneRACE study, and fewer than 1,500 subjects contributed by 6 global collaborators. Where HLA class I and class II types were available, the types were taken from metadata supplied by the sample provider, not from assay-based typing. The prospective study material was composed of cDNA or gDNA derived from T cells, B-cell-depleted T cells, or PBMCs. The repertoires were released in a freely available public database intended as a resource for research on the immune response to SARS-CoV-2. Subjects who had been exposed to COVID-19, were actively infected with it, or had recovered from it provided the deeply sampled blood TCRbeta repertoires that made up the dataset.

The collaborating institutions used their own protocols to collect whole blood in K2EDTA tubes. For TCRbeta analysis, collaborator samples were shipped as frozen whole blood, as isolated PBMCs, or as DNA extracted from either sample type. The CDR3 numbers 17 residues from cysteine through phenylalanine. The sequence is cut down to CDR3 DNA, 51 bases in frame from base 1. The germline V gene encodes CDR1 MNHEY and CDR2 SMNVEV (reference sequence). The germline V end is reduced by 3 bases and the J end by 3 bases; junction bases left unmatched: 11. Comment on this clone: The antigen this receptor binds is unknown. Within one base of it there is no much larger clone, and no base qualities were kept.

The immunoSEQ Assay, a bias-controlled multiplex PCR, was used to amplify TCRbeta CDR3 regions from genomic DNA. As for how the authors treated the data: The number of nucleated cells in each sample was estimated from the amplification of reference gene primers within the assay. To quantify the absolute abundance of each unique TCRbeta CDR3 rearrangement, sequence reads were collapsed and filtered. For each sample, productive Simpson clonality was calculated by taking the square root of Simpson's diversity index across productive rearrangements. TCRdb retrieved this table from immuneACCESS and kept in-frame rearrangements only. Not all clones are present; in checked studies, unresolved V genes account for under half, and no reason is known for the remainder. V and J calls plus clone size are reproduced from that table; the DNA served to infer D and trimming. The sample table lists about 160,000 clones, 85% to 95% of them with a count of one. The ten largest clonotypes hold 3.5% to 5% of the sample.

Findings and caveats that apply to the study as a whole: The quantity of clinical and demographic metadata differed by source and by participant and was supplied without curation.

The sequencing input was peripheral blood. This TCR was recovered from a woman aged 45-60 years with acute or convalescent COVID-19. The chain is made from TRBV27 and TRBJ2-5, with 9 bases aligning to TRBD2. CDR3 sequence: CASSFSPYPSGKETQYF. The sequenced DNA: TGTGCCAGCAGTTTTAGTCCGTATCCTAGCGGGAAAGAGACCCAGTACTTC.